What follows describes a single T cell receptor (beta chain). Its matching antigen is unknown. Germline V gene sequence: CDR1 LGHNA, CDR2 YNFKEQ. With 4 bases removed from V and 3 bases from J, the gap between germline ends came to 10 bases. The CDR3 runs 14 residues. The source of the sample is a study of vaccination effects on CD4 cells after COVID-19. Viral peptide pool expansion of antigen-specific CD4+ T cells preceded sequencing in the ViraFEST assay. When around 10 days of culture had elapsed, CD4+ T cells were isolated. Vaccine recipients had no previous SARS-CoV-2 infection; their nucleocapsid antibodies were negative. The repertoire was sequenced with immunoSEQ multiplex PCR; TCRdb's copy has only in-frame clones and lacks some. The sample records 20,000 to 25,000 clones, 55% to 75% being singletons.

The V call is TRBV4-2, the J call TRBJ1-5, with D possibly being TRBD1 (5 bases). This TCR was sampled from a human donor who received a COVID-19 vaccine. Sequences were derived from CD4+ T cells from PBMCs cultured with HCoV-OC43 spike peptides, sampled before COVID-19 vaccination. The subset is: HCoV-OC43 spike overlapping peptide pool stimulation. This CDR3 is CASSPRGINQPQHF. Written as DNA, the CDR3 is TGTGCCAGCAGCCCCCGGGGGATCAATCAGCCCCAGCATTTT.